This T cell receptor beta chain was identified in a study of Tregs in tolerant kidney transplant recipients. Study observations and caveats: No direct test of biological reproducibility was done here. Tregs expanded with activated donor B cells seemed most donor-specific. Few patients were studied, so findings need validation in larger groups.

As regards this clone: Its antigen is unidentified.

Measured with immunoSEQ multiplex PCR; TCRdb has only the in-frame clones, and not every one. Here the sample spans under 300,000 clones, roughly 80% being singletons. This CDR3 spans 15 amino acids. Germline values: CDR1 KGHSH, CDR2 LQKENI. V lost 1 base and J 2 bases, leaving 12 bases between the germline ends. Unstimulated Tregs (CD4+CD25+CD127-) and CD4+CD25- non-Tregs were sorted from PBMCs. This receptor was taken from a human donor in good health. The V call is TRBV18, the J call TRBJ2-7, with D possibly called TRBD1 or TRBD2 (6 bases each). The material sequenced was CD4+ T cells from blood. The CDR3 region is CASSPRTGDTYEQYF. The CDR3 region has the DNA TGTGCCAGCTCACCACGAACGGGGGACACCTACGAGCAGTACTTC.